Below, one TCR beta chain is given with its context. Sequencing was performed with immunoSEQ multiplex PCR; in TCRdb, only in-frame clones are kept and a portion is missing. Of about 140,000 clones listed, over 80% are singletons. The data were taken from a study of blood T cell repertoires in COVID-19. Germline V gene data show CDR1 as MNHEY and CDR2 as SVGAGI. Deletions cut 8 bases from V and 4 bases from J, with 15 bases between. The CDR3 contains 13 residues. The sequencing sample was made of PBMCs or T cells enriched from blood (not recorded which). The source is a man between 65 and 85 years old who had been exposed to COVID-19. The chain carries TRBV6-5 and TRBJ2-7, with D maybe TRBD1 (6 bases). DNA of the CDR3: TGTGCCAGCGAAAACAGGGAAATGTACGAGCAGTACTTC. Translating it yields CASENREMYEQYF.